A single sample gave rise to the 23 T cell receptor beta chains below, sequenced in a study of T cells in localized non-small cell lung cancer. Using immunoSEQ multiplex PCR, the repertoire was profiled, and TCRdb retains in-frame clones only, with some absent. Of 90,000 to 95,000 clones listed, roughly 93% are singletons. The source material was PBMCs, sampled before any cancer treatment. These TCRs come from a woman aged 40-69 years with stage II squamous cell lung carcinoma.

The V gene is TRBV5-6, the J gene TRBJ2-7, with D uncertain. The length of the CDR3 is 13 residues. Trimming took 2 bases from V and 3 from J, leaving 9 bases between them. CDR1 is SGHDT, CDR2 YYEEEE, per germline. The CDR3, as DNA: TGTGCCAGCAGCTTTGGTAGGGTCTACGAGCAGTACTTC. It yields the protein CASSFGRVYEQYF.

This rearrangement joins TRBV19 to TRBJ1-1; the D is unclear. Trimming cost V 5 bases and J 11 bases, with 18 bases left between them. The V gene's germline CDR1 is LNHDA and CDR2 SQIVND (reference sequence). The CDR3 totals 13 residues. The CDR3 DNA reads TGTGCCAGTAGTGGACGGGAAGGGCGTGTTGCTTTCTTT. It translates to CASSGREGRVAFF.

The chain employs TRBV5-1 and TRBJ1-1; D is unresolved. Trimming shortened V by 4 bases and J by 5 bases, and 21 bases separated the two germline ends. The germline V gene has CDR1 SGHRS and CDR2 YFSETQ. The CDR3 covers 16 residues. CDR3 DNA sequence: TGCGCCAGCAGCCTTAATTCTATCCCGCGCGGGACTGAAGCTTTCTTT. Translation: CASSLNSIPRGTEAFF.

The chain couples TRBV27 to TRBJ2-5; a weak D match, TRBD1 (6 bases). The CDR3 sequence is 15 residues long. CDR1 and CDR2 from the germline V gene are MNHEY and SMNVEV (reference sequence). Trimming removed 5 bases at V and 5 bases at J, with 18 bases between. In nucleotides, the CDR3 is TGTGCCAGCAGTCAATCCGGGACAAGTTGGGAGACCCAGTACTTC. It codes for CASSQSGTSWETQYF.

This clone came up a few times. The genes are TRBV6-1 and TRBJ1-5; D may be TRBD1 (5 bases). CDR1 MNHNS and CDR2 SASEGT come from the germline V gene. This CDR3 comprises 16 residues. Trimming removed 2 bases from V and 3 bases from J, with 14 bases in between. This CDR3 reads CASSERRGSYNQPQHF. The CDR3 DNA sequence: TGTGCCAGCAGTGAACGAAGGGGAAGTTACAATCAGCCCCAGCATTTT.

The chain links TRBV19 to TRBJ2-2; no reliable D call. This CDR3 has 14 residues. The V end was cut by 7 bases, the J end by 0 bases, with 9 bases between. Germline CDR1 reads LNHDA; CDR2 reads SQIVND (reference sequence). CDR3 in DNA: TGTGCCAGTATGCATAGGTCGAACACCGGGGAGCTGTTTTTT. It yields the protein CASMHRSNTGELFF.

The chain has TRBV6-1 and TRBJ2-5; D remains ambiguous. Germline CDR1 and CDR2: MNHNS and SASEGT. V lost 5 bases and J 4 bases, leaving 8 bases between the germline ends. The CDR3 has 12 amino acids. CDR3: CASSRLGETQYF. The CDR3, as DNA: TGTGCCAGCAGTAGGCTGGGAGAGACCCAGTACTTC.

The chain couples TRBV19 to TRBJ1-1; possible D gene TRBD1, 6 bases. This CDR3 is built from 16 residues. Germline CDR1 LNHDA, CDR2 SQIVND (reference sequence). The germline V and J ends were trimmed by 3 bases and 5 bases, with 19 bases remaining between them. The CDR3 sequence is CASSIRGTKRRTEAFF. As DNA, the CDR3 is TGTGCCAGTAGTATCAGGGGAACGAAGCGTAGGACTGAAGCTTTCTTT.

The chain recombines TRBV19 with TRBJ1-3, with D hard to call. The CDR3 extends over 13 amino acids. V dropped 7 bases and J dropped 2 bases, with 9 bases sitting between them. Germline assignment: CDR1 LNHDA and CDR2 SQIVND (reference sequence). CDR3 in amino acids: CASMAVPGNTIYF. CDR3 bases: TGTGCCAGTATGGCAGTTCCTGGAAACACCATATATTTT.

The V gene is TRBV18, the J gene TRBJ1-1; D perhaps matches TRBD1 (5 bases). CDR1 and CDR2 (germline): KGHSH, LQKENI. The CDR3 totals 16 residues. V gave up 3 bases and J gave up 0 bases, with 14 bases separating them. The CDR3 loop is CASSPGDANLNTEAFF. The CDR3 DNA is TGTGCCAGCTCACCCGGGGACGCCAATTTGAACACTGAAGCTTTCTTT.

This chain joins TRBV7-6 and TRBJ2-1; 12 bases match TRBD2. The CDR3 runs 18 residues. Trimming at V came to 2 bases and at J to 0 bases, leaving 5 bases not matched to a gene. Germline V gives CDR1 SGHVS, CDR2 FNYEAQ. CDR3 residues: CASSLLAGGQNSYNEQFF. CDR3 nucleotide sequence: TGTGCCAGCAGCTTACTAGCGGGGGGGCAAAACTCCTACAATGAGCAGTTCTTC.

This chain joins TRBV5-4 and TRBJ1-5; D is undetermined. Germline-derived CDR1 and CDR2 are SGHNT and YYREEE (reference sequence). The germline V and J ends were trimmed by 4 bases and 3 bases, with 11 bases remaining between them. The CDR3 is made up of 14 amino acids. As DNA, the CDR3 is TGTGCCAGCAGCACGGACGGAAACAATCAGCCCCAGCATTTT. This translates into CASSTDGNNQPQHF.

The gene calls are TRBV25-1 and TRBJ1-2, with D unresolved. Per the germline V gene, CDR1 is MGHDK and CDR2 is SYGVNS. Deletions cut 6 bases from V and 4 bases from J, with 21 bases between. CDR3 length: 16 residues. Here the CDR3 DNA reads TGTGCCAGCAGCGTTAATTCCAGGTGGGCCCCCTATGGCTACACCTTC. The encoded protein is CASSVNSRWAPYGYTF.

The chain links TRBV19 to TRBJ2-2; D tentatively reads TRBD1 or TRBD2 (6 bases each). Trimming took 7 bases from V and 4 from J, leaving 19 bases between them. Germline CDR1 reads LNHDA; CDR2 reads SQIVND (reference sequence). The CDR3 contains 16 residues. CDR3 in amino acids: CASTRGGGSFTGELFF. CDR3 sequence (DNA): TGTGCCAGTACCAGGGGAGGAGGTTCATTCACCGGGGAGCTGTTTTTT. Drawing the rest from reference TRBV19 and TRBJ2-2, the complete variable domain is DGGITQSPKYLFRKEGQNVTLSCEQNLNHDAMYWYRQDPGQGLRLIYYSQIVNDFQKGDIAEGYSVSREKKESFPLTVTSAQKNPTAFYLCASTRGGGSFTGELFFGEGSRLTVL.

This chain uses TRBV18 with TRBJ1-2, with D possibly matching TRBD1 (5 bases). V lost 0 bases to trimming and J lost 7 bases, with 12 bases between them. Germline CDR1 and CDR2: KGHSH and LQKENI. CDR3 length equals 14 residues. The CDR3 region has the DNA TGTGCCAGCTCACCACCTGCGGGGGTGGGTGGCTACACCTTC. This encodes CASSPPAGVGGYTF.

V and J are TRBV25-1 and TRBJ2-2; TRBD1 or TRBD2 may be the D gene (5 bases each). This CDR3 is 14 amino acids long. Germline CDR1 reads MGHDK; CDR2 reads SYGVNS. Between the trimmed V and J ends, which lost 4 bases and 6 bases, there was a span of 12 bases. The CDR3 here is CASSVLLGPGELFF. In DNA, the CDR3 is TGTGCCAGCAGTGTCCTTCTGGGACCCGGGGAGCTGTTTTTT.

This chain uses TRBV6-1 with TRBJ1-1; D gene ambiguous. Germline V gene sequence: CDR1 MNHNS, CDR2 SASEGT. The CDR3 spans 14 residues. Trimming took 8 bases from V and 4 from J, leaving 17 bases between them. The CDR3, as DNA: TGTGCCAGCCCCCCCGGCGCGGGGTTCACTGAAGCTTTCTTT. Its protein product is CASPPGAGFTEAFF.

V gene TRBV30 combines with J gene TRBJ2-3, with 8 bases that match TRBD1. This CDR3 is built from 14 residues. J gave up 3 bases and V 5 bases, and 7 bases lay outside the gene matches. Looked up from germline, CDR1 is GTSNPN and CDR2 is SVGIG (reference sequence). The CDR3 is CAWRGDRRTDTQYF. The CDR3 DNA reads TGTGCCTGGCGCGGGGACAGGAGAACAGATACGCAGTATTTT.

The chain has TRBV18 and TRBJ1-2, with no clear D. The CDR3 totals 12 residues. In germline, CDR1 is KGHSH, CDR2 LQKENI. Trimming removed 5 bases from V and 8 bases from J, with 12 bases in between. The CDR3 nucleotides are TGTGCCAGCTCAGGTCCGGGTGAAGGCTACACCTTC. Translation gives CASSGPGEGYTF. The variable domain in full, completed from reference TRBV18 and TRBJ1-2, reads NAGVMQNPRHLVRRRGQEARLRCSPMKGHSHVYWYRQLPEEGLKFMVYLQKENIIDESGMPKERFSAEFPKEGPSILRIQQVVRGDSAAYFCASSGPGEGYTFGSGTRLTVV.

V usage is TRBV13 and J usage is TRBJ1-1, with 8 positions matching TRBD1. CDR3 length equals 15 residues. Germline loops: CDR1 PRHDT, CDR2 FYEKMQ (reference sequence). After removal of 3 bases from V and 5 bases from J, the junction contained 8 bases not matched to a gene. The CDR3 loop is CASSLAGGEGTEAFF. In DNA, the CDR3 is TGTGCCAGCAGCTTGGCAGGGGGCGAAGGAACTGAAGCTTTCTTT.

CDR3 DNA: TGTGCCAGCAGCTTAGGCCCAGTAGCGGGAGTTGTCAATGAGCAGTTCTTC. It translates to CASSLGPVAGVVNEQFF. J is TRBJ2-1 and V is TRBV7-7, with 9 bases matching TRBD2. The junction had 10 bases not matched to a gene; V was cut back by 1 base and J by 6 bases. The CDR3 runs 17 residues. Germline values: CDR1 SSHAT, CDR2 FNYEAQ (reference sequence).

This rearrangement joins TRBV29-1 to TRBJ2-1; tentative D call: TRBD1 (6 bases). The germline gives CDR1 SQVTM, CDR2 ANQGSEA. The germline V and J ends were trimmed by 4 bases and 9 bases, with 10 bases remaining between them. The CDR3 is 11 amino acids. This CDR3 reads CSVAGTLEQFF. The CDR3 nucleotides read TGCAGCGTTGCCGGGACACTTGAGCAGTTCTTC.

This clone appeared once. The rearrangement links TRBV5-1 to TRBJ2-1; 8 bases are a match to TRBD1. Germline assignment: CDR1 SGHRS and CDR2 YFSETQ. The V and J ends lost 3 bases and 8 bases, in that order; junction bases with no gene match: 4. This CDR3 is built from 13 residues. The CDR3 DNA reads as TGCGCCAGCAGCTCGACAGGGGAGTATGAGCAGTTCTTC. It encodes CASSSTGEYEQFF.